A selection of T cell receptor beta chains follows, all from one sample in a study of spatial heterogeneity in lung cancer. TCRdb itself ran the 5' RACE reads through MiXCR, one entry per CDR3 protein. This table holds over 70,000 distinct CDR3 sequences, around 9.3% found once. Sequences were derived from PBMCs, sampled at follow-up. The receptor source for this set is a female donor with early-stage non-small cell lung cancer. Each CDR3 is given with its conserved first and last residue. A D gene is named only where the DNA matches it firmly. Not all rows give a size; the values are once, few, many and, for expanded clones, a class.

j_call d_call v_call clone_size cdr3_aa cdr3_nt
TRBJ1-5 . TRBV12-3/TRBV12-4 many CASSLRQVGNQPQHF TGTGCCAGCAGTTTAAGGCAGGTCGGCAATCAGCCCCAGCATTTT
TRBJ2-1 . TRBV7-3 many CASSLRGSDPYNEQFF TGTGCCAGCAGCTTACGGGGGAGTGACCCCTACAATGAGCAGTTCTTC
TRBJ2-5 . TRBV19 many CASSSVPQETQYF TGTGCCAGTAGTTCAGTCCCTCAAGAGACCCAGTACTTC
TRBJ2-1 . TRBV18 . CASSPLERNEQFF TGTGCCAGCTCACCACTGGAGCGCAATGAGCAGTTCTTC
TRBJ2-6 . TRBV5-1 few CASSPPTGWGANVLTF TGCGCCAGCAGCCCCCCTACGGGCTGGGGGGCCAACGTCCTGACTTTC
TRBJ1-1 . TRBV4-2 many CASSQESNTEAFF TGTGCCAGCAGCCAAGAATCGAACACTGAAGCTTTCTTT
TRBJ1-4 . TRBV10-2 many CASESGRSKLFF TGCGCCAGCGAGTCAGGACGGTCGAAACTGTTTTTT
TRBJ2-3 TRBD1 TRBV7-2 few CASRLTGWAQYF TGTGCCAGCAGGCTGACAGGGTGGGCGCAGTATTTT
TRBJ2-7 . TRBV20-1 few CSARDRGGYEQYF TGCAGTGCTAGAGATAGGGGGGGTTACGAGCAGTACTTC
TRBJ2-3 . TRBV5-1 many CASSPGRGGTDTQYF TGCGCCAGCAGCCCCGGACGAGGGGGGACAGATACGCAGTATTTT
TRBJ1-5 TRBD1 TRBV6-5 many CASSRQGLRNQPQHF TGTGCCAGCAGCAGACAGGGTTTGAGAAATCAGCCCCAGCATTTT
TRBJ2-3 . TRBV15 many CATSREMNTQYF TGTGCCACCAGCAGAGAAATGAATACGCAGTATTTT
TRBJ2-7 TRBD1 TRBV12-3/TRBV12-4 many CASSTLQGAWEQYF TGTGCCAGCAGTACATTACAGGGGGCGTGGGAGCAGTACTTC
TRBJ1-5 . TRBV10-3 many CAISDYGDNQPQHF TGTGCCATCAGTGACTATGGTGACAATCAGCCCCAGCATTTT
TRBJ2-5 . TRBV10-3 many CAISDGRDETQYF TGTGCCATCAGTGATGGGCGGGACGAGACCCAGTACTTC
TRBJ1-1 . TRBV5-1 few CASSLDGNPNTEAFF TGCGCCAGCAGCTTGGATGGCAACCCGAACACTGAAGCTTTCTTT
TRBJ2-6 . TRBV28 . CASRIQQAGANVLTF TGTGCCAGCAGGATACAACAGGCTGGGGCCAATGTCCTGACTTTC
TRBJ1-4 . TRBV28 few CASSFIGTGNEKLFF TGTGCCAGCAGTTTCATAGGGACCGGTAATGAAAAACTGTTTTTT
TRBJ2-3 TRBD2 TRBV3-1 . CASSQDLAGVADTQYF TGTGCCAGCAGCCAAGATCTGGCGGGAGTGGCAGATACGCAGTATTTT
TRBJ2-1 TRBD2 TRBV5-1 many CASRASGTNEQFF TGCGCCAGCAGGGCTAGCGGGACGAATGAGCAGTTCTTC
TRBJ2-1 TRBD2 TRBV11-2 few CASSQGGGRARGEQFF TGTGCCAGCAGCCAGGGGGGCGGGAGGGCCCGAGGTGAGCAGTTCTTC
TRBJ2-2 . TRBV5-1 few CASSGSTGNTGELFF TGCGCCAGCAGCGGGTCGACAGGGAACACCGGGGAGCTGTTTTTT
TRBJ2-3 TRBD2 TRBV12-3/TRBV12-4 many CASSLTGRTPDTQYF TGTGCCAGCAGTTTAACCGGGAGGACACCAGATACGCAGTATTTT
TRBJ2-7 TRBD1 TRBV10-3 . CAVRTGEDYEQYF TGTGCCGTACGGACAGGGGAAGACTACGAGCAGTACTTC
TRBJ2-7 . TRBV2 once CASRPTPSISYEQYF TGTGCCAGCAGGCCGACTCCATCTATCTCCTACGAGCAGTACTTC
TRBJ2-3 . TRBV28 many CASSQQGLSSTDTQYF TGTGCCAGCAGTCAACAGGGATTATCTAGCACAGATACGCAGTATTTT
TRBJ2-1 TRBD2 TRBV18 many CASSQLAGEANEQFF TGTGCCAGCTCCCAGCTAGCGGGAGAGGCAAATGAGCAGTTCTTC
TRBJ2-2 . TRBV27 few CANPPEVRHTGELFF TGTGCCAACCCCCCGGAAGTCCGGCACACCGGGGAGCTGTTTTTT
TRBJ2-1 TRBD2 TRBV4-1 few CASSFERGVRGLPYNEQFF TGCGCCAGCAGCTTCGAACGTGGTGTTCGGGGACTACCGTACAATGAGCAGTTCTTC
TRBJ2-5 . TRBV5-1 many CASSLMGVEETQYF TGCGCCAGCAGCTTGATGGGGGTGGAAGAGACCCAGTACTTC
TRBJ1-1 . TRBV10-2 many CASKGITNTEAFF TGCGCCAGCAAAGGAATCACGAACACTGAAGCTTTCTTT
TRBJ2-1 . TRBV7-2 many CASSLAGDYNEQFF TGTGCCAGCAGCTTAGCGGGAGATTACAATGAGCAGTTCTTC
TRBJ2-1 TRBD2 TRBV5-1 many CASTGLAGKNEQFF TGCGCCAGCACCGGACTAGCGGGAAAAAATGAGCAGTTCTTC
TRBJ1-3 . TRBV5-6 . CASSFLNPTGNTIYF TGTGCCAGCAGCTTTTTAAATCCTACTGGAAACACCATATATTTT
TRBJ2-3 TRBD2 TRBV2 many CASRAGTSGTDTQYF TGTGCCAGCAGAGCCGGGACTAGCGGCACAGATACGCAGTATTTT
TRBJ2-3 TRBD2 TRBV3-1 many CASSPRTSGHTDTQYF TGTGCCAGCAGCCCTCGGACTAGCGGGCACACAGATACGCAGTATTTT
TRBJ2-5 TRBD2 TRBV10-2 . CASKILAEETQYF TGCGCCAGCAAGATCCTAGCGGAAGAGACCCAGTACTTC
TRBJ2-5 . TRBV29-1 few CSVWPGTETQYF TGCAGCGTTTGGCCAGGGACAGAGACCCAGTACTTC
TRBJ1-2 TRBD1 TRBV7-2 many CASSLQGAINYGYTF TGTGCCAGCAGCCTTCAGGGGGCTATAAACTATGGCTACACCTTC
TRBJ2-2 . TRBV7-9 few CASSLGVHGELFF TGTGCCAGCAGCTTAGGGGTTCACGGGGAGCTGTTTTTT
TRBJ2-3 TRBD2 TRBV28 . CASSLRTSGTDTQYF TGTGCCAGCAGTTTACGGACTAGCGGCACAGATACGCAGTATTTT
TRBJ2-7 . TRBV7-2 many CASSLRRSSYEQYF TGTGCCAGCAGCCTCCGGAGGTCATCCTACGAGCAGTACTTC
TRBJ1-1 . TRBV2 many CASSRQESEAFF TGTGCCAGCAGTAGACAGGAATCTGAAGCTTTCTTT
TRBJ1-4 . TRBV7-3 . CASSSQGGEKLFF TGTGCCAGCAGCTCCCAAGGTGGCGAAAAACTGTTTTTT
TRBJ2-5 TRBD2 TRBV10-3 many CAISDSTSGSETQYF TGTGCCATCAGTGACTCGACTAGCGGGAGTGAGACCCAGTACTTC
TRBJ1-1 . TRBV28 . CASSLRTSVQGLGAFF TGTGCCAGCAGTTTACGAACCAGCGTACAGGGATTAGGCGCTTTCTTT